This paragraph reports one TCR beta chain. Its matching antigen is unknown. The data were taken from a study of cytomegalovirus exposure and HLA in healthy donors. Vbeta (60) and Jbeta (13) primers were used in the PCR. In the authors' methods: Counted up in a later analysis, unique TCR beta chains came to some 80 million, with around 9.9 million shared. Repertoires were generated with immunoSEQ multiplex PCR, while TCRdb's copy carries only in-frame clones and drops some. V and J calls and clone size come straight from that table; D and trimming were deduced from the DNA. Of 200,000 to 250,000 clones listed, roughly three quarters are singletons. Study-level results: Later on, a genetic analysis was performed. It linked a missense variant in DCLRE1C with V- and J-gene trimming of TCR beta.

After removal of 8 bases from V and 7 bases from J, the junction contained 4 bases not matched to a gene. The germline CDR1 and CDR2 sequences are SGHAT and FQNNGV. The CDR3 runs 12 residues. The donors were healthy bone marrow donors. Input material: PBMCs. The sequence derives from a man in his fifties in good health and CMV-seronegative. V is TRBV11-2 and J is TRBJ2-1; TRBD2 matches at 8 bases. CDR3 DNA sequence: TGTGCCAGCTCCGGGGGGGGAAATGAGCAGTTCTTC. It is translated as CASSGGGNEQFF.